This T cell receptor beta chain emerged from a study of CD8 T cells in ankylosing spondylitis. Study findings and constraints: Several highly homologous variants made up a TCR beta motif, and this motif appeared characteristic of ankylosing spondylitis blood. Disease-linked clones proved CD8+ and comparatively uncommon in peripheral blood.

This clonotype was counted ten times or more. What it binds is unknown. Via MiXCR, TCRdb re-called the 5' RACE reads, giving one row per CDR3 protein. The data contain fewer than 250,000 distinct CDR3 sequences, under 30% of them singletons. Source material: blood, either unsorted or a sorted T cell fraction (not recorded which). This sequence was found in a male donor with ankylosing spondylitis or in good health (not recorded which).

This chain's CDR3 is CASSPGTQISTDTQYF. The CDR3 DNA reads TGCGCCAGCAGCCCTGGGACACAAATTAGCACAGATACGCAGTATTTT. This chain links TRBV4-1 with TRBJ2-3; D possibly corresponds to TRBD1 (6 bases). The CDR3 has 16 amino acids. Germline V gene lookup returns CDR1 MGHRA and CDR2 YSYEKL. V dropped 4 bases and J dropped 0 bases, with 14 bases sitting between them.